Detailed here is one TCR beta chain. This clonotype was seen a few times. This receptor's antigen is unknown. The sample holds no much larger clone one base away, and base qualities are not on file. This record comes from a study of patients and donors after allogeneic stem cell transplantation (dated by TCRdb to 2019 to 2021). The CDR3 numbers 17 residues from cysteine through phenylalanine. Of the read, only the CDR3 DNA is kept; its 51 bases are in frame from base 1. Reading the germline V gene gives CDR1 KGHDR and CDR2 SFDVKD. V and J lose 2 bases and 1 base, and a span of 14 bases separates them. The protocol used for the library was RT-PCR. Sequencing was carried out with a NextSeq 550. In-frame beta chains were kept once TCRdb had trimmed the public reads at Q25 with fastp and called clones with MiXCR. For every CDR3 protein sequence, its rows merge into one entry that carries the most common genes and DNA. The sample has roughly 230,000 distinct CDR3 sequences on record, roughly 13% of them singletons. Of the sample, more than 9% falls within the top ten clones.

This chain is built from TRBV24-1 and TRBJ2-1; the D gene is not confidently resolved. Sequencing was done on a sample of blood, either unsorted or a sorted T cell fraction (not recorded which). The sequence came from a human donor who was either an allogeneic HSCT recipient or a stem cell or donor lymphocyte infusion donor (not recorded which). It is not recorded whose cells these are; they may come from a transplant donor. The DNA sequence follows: TGTGCCACCAGTGATTCCCTGGTCCTCGCATCCTACAATGAGCAGTTCTTC. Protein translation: CATSDSLVLASYNEQFF.